The clone carrying this TCR beta chain was observed at least ten times. Its cognate antigen is unknown. No donor was unhealthy or non-Caucasian. This CDR3 is 15 amino acids long. CDR1 and CDR2 (germline): SGHRS, YFSETQ. With 4 bases removed from V and 2 bases from J, the gap between germline ends came to 15 bases. This record belongs to a study of identical twins. Study results and limitations: Cord blood's abundant beta clonotypes had fewer insertions, unlike memory repertoires. The conclusions drew on cross-sectional statistical analysis instead of tracking the same donors.

Unique molecular identifiers were in the cDNA, with template-switch universal primer binding. MiXCR was run by TCRdb on the 5' RACE reads, yielding one entry per CDR3 protein. Of approximately 150,000 distinct CDR3 sequences listed, roughly 3.5% are singletons. The sample comprised memory T cells sorted from blood. The rearrangement uses TRBV5-1 and TRBJ2-5; D call uncertain. The sequence was collected from a man aged 18 to 30 in good health. The CDR3: CASSLDNRGQETQYF. The CDR3 DNA is TGCGCCAGCAGCCTAGACAATCGCGGACAAGAGACCCAGTACTTC. The full variable domain, its missing parts supplied by reference TRBV5-1 and TRBJ2-5, is KAGVTQTPRYLIKTRGQQVTLSCSPISGHRSVSWYQQTPGQGLQFLFEYFSETQRNKGNFPGRFSGRQFSNSRSEMNVSTLELGDSALYLCASSLDNRGQETQYFGPGTRLLVL.